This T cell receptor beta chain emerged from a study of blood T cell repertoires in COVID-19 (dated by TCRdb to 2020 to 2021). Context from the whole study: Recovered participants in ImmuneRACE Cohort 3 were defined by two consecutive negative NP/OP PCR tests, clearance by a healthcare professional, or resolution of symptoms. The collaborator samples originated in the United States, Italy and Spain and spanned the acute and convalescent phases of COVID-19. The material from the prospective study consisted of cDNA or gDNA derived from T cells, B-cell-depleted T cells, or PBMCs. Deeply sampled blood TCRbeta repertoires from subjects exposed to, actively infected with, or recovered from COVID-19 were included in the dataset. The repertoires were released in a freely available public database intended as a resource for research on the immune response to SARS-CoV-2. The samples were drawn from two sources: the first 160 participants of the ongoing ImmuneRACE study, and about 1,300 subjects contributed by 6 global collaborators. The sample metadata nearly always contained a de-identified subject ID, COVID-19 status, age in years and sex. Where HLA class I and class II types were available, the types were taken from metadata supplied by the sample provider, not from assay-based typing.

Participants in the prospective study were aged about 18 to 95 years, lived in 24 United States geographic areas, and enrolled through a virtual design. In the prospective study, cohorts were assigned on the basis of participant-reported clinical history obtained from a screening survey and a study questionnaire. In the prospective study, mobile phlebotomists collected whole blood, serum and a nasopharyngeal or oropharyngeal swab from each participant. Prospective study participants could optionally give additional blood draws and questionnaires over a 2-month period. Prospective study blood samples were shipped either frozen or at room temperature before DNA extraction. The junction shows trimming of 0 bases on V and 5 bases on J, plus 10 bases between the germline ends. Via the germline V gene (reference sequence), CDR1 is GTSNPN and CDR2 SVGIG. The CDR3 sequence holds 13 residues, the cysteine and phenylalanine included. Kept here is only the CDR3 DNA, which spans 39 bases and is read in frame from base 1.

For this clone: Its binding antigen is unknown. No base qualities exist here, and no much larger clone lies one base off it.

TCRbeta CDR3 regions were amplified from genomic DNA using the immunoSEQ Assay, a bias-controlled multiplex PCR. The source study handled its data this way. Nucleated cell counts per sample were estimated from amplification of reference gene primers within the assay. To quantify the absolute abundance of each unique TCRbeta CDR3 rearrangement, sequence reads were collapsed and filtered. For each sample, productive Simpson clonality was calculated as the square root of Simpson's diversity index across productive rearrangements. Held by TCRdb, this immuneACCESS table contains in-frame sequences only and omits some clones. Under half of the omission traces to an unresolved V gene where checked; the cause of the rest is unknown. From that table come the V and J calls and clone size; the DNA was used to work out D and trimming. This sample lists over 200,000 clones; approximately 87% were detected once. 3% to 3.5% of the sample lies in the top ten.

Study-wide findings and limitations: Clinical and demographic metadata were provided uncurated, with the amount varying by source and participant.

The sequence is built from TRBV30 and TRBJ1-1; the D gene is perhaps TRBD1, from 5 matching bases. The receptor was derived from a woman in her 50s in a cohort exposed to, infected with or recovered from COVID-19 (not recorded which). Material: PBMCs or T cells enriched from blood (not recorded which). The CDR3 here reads CAWSVQAVTEAFF. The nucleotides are TGTGCCTGGAGTGTACAGGCGGTTACTGAAGCTTTCTTT.